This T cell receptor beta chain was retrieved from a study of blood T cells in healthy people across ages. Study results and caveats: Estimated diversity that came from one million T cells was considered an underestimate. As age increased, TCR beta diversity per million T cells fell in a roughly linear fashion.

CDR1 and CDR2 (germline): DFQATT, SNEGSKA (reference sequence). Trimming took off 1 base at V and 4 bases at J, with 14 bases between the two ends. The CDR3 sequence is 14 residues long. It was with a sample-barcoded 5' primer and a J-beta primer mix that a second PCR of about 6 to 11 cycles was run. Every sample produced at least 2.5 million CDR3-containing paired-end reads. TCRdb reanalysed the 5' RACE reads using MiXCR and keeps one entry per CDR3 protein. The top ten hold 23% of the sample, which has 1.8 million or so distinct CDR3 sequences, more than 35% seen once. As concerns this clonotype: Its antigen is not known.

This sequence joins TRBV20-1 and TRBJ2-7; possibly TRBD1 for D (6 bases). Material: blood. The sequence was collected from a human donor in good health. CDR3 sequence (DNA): TGCAGTGCTAGAGTATACAAGGACAGTTACGAGCAGTACTTC. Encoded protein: CSARVYKDSYEQYF.